These T cell receptor beta chains were read from a single sample in a study of Graves' ophthalmopathy and Graves' hyperthyroidism. TCRdb re-analysed the multiplex PCR reads in MiXCR, keeping a single row per CDR3 protein. The repertoire holds around 660,000 distinct CDR3 sequences, with just over 40% as singletons. Sequenced sample: peripheral blood. These receptors all come from an adult man with Graves' ophthalmopathy. Both conserved end residues are trimmed from each CDR3. The order of the fields is clone size, J gene, V gene, CDR3 protein. Rows may omit the clone size; those that give it use once, few, many or a size class.

many TRBJ1-2 TRBV7-2 ASSSTSTGFGGYT
- TRBJ1-3 TRBV13 ASSLGAVGNTIY
- TRBJ2-5 TRBV15 ATSRGGGETQY
many TRBJ2-7 TRBV7-2 ASSTTGNTYEQY
few TRBJ2-5 TRBV27 ASRSILAGEETQY
once TRBJ2-3 TRBV15 ATSREAMTGGGGDTQY
many TRBJ1-1 TRBV10-3 AISEWGQEDTEAF
many TRBJ1-1 TRBV19 ASSMGANMNTEAF
- TRBJ2-5 TRBV15 ATSFGRGETQY
many TRBJ1-5 TRBV7-3 ASSYHLDRDVLSNQPQH
- TRBJ2-7 TRBV16 ASSQAGARPYEQY
- TRBJ1-5 TRBV24-1 ATSVSSEVGETQH
few TRBJ2-7 TRBV24-1 ASSLGSGAHEQY
- TRBJ1-6 TRBV9 ASSPAGTGVSPLH
- TRBJ1-5 TRBV25-1 ASRDENQPQH
- TRBJ2-7 TRBV12-3/TRBV12-4 ASSGPESSYEQY
- TRBJ1-4 TRBV10-3 ASSYATGGGEKLF
once TRBJ2-3 TRBV12-3/TRBV12-4 ASILGAGGASTDTQY
many TRBJ1-2 TRBV20-1 SAREGRESYGYT
few TRBJ1-5 TRBV7-8 ASSDRGRGETQH
- TRBJ2-5 TRBV29-1 SVEGLQETQY
- TRBJ1-2 TRBV15 ATSSVSGHYGYT
few TRBJ1-5 TRBV12-5 ASGPDRERQPQH
- TRBJ2-5 TRBV15 ATSLPRGGPYETQY
- TRBJ1-4 TRBV29-1 SPRTGKEKLF
- TRBJ1-4 TRBV7-9 ASSPTYRAEKLF
- TRBJ1-4 TRBV10-3 AISPIRQRRKLF
once TRBJ1-1 TRBV2 ARDGRKSGTEAF
- TRBJ2-5 TRBV12-3/TRBV12-4 ASSLTVGTETQY
many TRBJ2-7 TRBV6-5 ASSYQGSLHEQY